This entry describes one T cell receptor beta chain. No antigen is known for it. TCRdb names Illumina HiSeq 2000 as the instrument used. TCR beta cDNA libraries were prepared using 5'RACE template switching, which introduced a universal primer site and unique molecular identifiers. Synthesis of cDNA was primed from the TCR beta constant segment and was followed by two consecutive PCR amplification steps. As for the authors' bioinformatics: MIGEC handled demultiplexing of the reads and grouping by UMI, while MiTCR was used to assemble and quantify clonotypes. To remove erroneous sequences, TCR cDNA sequences were retained only when supported by two or more reads. Downstream repertoire analysis used the tcR package, and clonotypes were matched across fractions by CDR3 nucleotide sequence plus V segment. VDJmatch was used to annotate antigen specificity against VDJdb, with one amino acid substitution in CDR3 permitted. TCRdb reprocessed the public reads and reports one entry per CDR3 protein sequence, without DNA. Here the V and J calls rest on TCRdb's processing, not on the authors' analysis. The sample's table covers 500,000 to 700,000 distinct CDR3 sequences. The biggest ten clones account for around 3.3% of the sample.

Looking up the germline V gene yields CDR1 SGHRS and CDR2 YFSETQ. The CDR3 goes from the cysteine to the phenylalanine over 15 residues. DNA was not recorded. A commercial ELISA kit detecting HCMV-specific IgG in serum was used to determine HCMV serostatus. Peripheral blood mononuclear cells were isolated from blood by Ficoll density gradient centrifugation. This sample was taken from a study of T cells expressing NK-cell markers (dated by TCRdb to 2018 to 2020). Looking at the study overall: TCR beta-chain repertoires were profiled in sorted CD3+CD56+NKG2C+, CD3+CD56+NKG2C- and CD3+CD56-NKG2C+ T-cell subsets from about 8 donors. Seven of the eight sequenced donors were HCMV-seropositive and one was HCMV-seronegative. Sequencing of the libraries produced 2 x 150 bp reads on Illumina HiSeq 2000/2500, MiSeq or NextSeq. The study sequenced eight donors, all healthy volunteers chosen at random: three men and five women.

General findings and caveats noted by the study authors: In 5 to 7 donors, the dominant CD3+CD56+NKG2C+ clonotypes ranked among the top 10 CD8+ clonotypes, making up about 1.0-7.5% of CD8+ T cells. It remained unclear whether the expanded NKG2C-expressing T cell clones were specific for HCMV antigens. Those dominant clonotypes were again the most abundant among CD3+CD56-NKG2C+ cells in four donors, at about 28.3-60.1%.

The sequenced material came from blood T cells: a sorted CD56 or NKG2C T cell subset, CD4+ or CD8+ T cells, or bulk PBMC T cells (not recorded which). The sequence links TRBV5-1 to TRBJ1-2. This clonotype was sampled from a man between 18 and 29 years old in good health. Donor details come from another sample of the same person, matched by shared clones. The CDR3 protein is CASSLGLPIDYGYTF.